The clone carrying this TCR beta chain turned up a few times. Its antigen is unknown. The CDR3 loop spans 14 amino acids. Germline CDR1 reads DFQATT; CDR2 reads SNEGSKA (reference sequence). V was clipped by 3 bases and J by 3 bases; unmatched bases: 5. The data originate from a study of T cells after yellow fever vaccination. Findings and caveats of the study: Most primary-vaccination clones reappeared after the booster (about 95% CD4, around 88% CD8).

One entry per CDR3 protein results from TCRdb running MiXCR on the 5' RACE reads. The data show around 330,000 distinct CDR3 sequences, approximately 3.9% seen once. The material was PBMCs, obtained on the day of the yellow fever booster vaccination. The V gene is TRBV20-1, the J gene TRBJ1-1, with TRBD1 matching 9 bases. This TCR derives from a man younger than 35 who received the YFV17D yellow fever vaccine. CDR3 nucleotides: TGCAGTGCTAGCCCACAGGGGGCACACACTGAAGCTTTCTTT. As protein: CSASPQGAHTEAFF.